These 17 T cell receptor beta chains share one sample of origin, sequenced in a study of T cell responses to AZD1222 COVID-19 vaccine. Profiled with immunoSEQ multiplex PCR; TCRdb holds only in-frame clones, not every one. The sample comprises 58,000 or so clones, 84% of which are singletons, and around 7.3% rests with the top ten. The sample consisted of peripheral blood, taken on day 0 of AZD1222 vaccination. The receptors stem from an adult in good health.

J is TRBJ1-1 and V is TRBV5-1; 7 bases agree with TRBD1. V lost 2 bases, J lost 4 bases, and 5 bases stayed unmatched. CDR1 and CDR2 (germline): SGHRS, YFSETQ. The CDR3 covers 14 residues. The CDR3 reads CASSLYTGATEAFF. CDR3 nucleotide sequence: TGCGCCAGCAGCTTATATACAGGGGCCACTGAAGCTTTCTTT.

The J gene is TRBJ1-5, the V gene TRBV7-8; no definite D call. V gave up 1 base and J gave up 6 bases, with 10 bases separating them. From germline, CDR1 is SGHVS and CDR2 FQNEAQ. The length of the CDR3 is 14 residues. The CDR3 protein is CASSLETGSQPQHF. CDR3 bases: TGTGCCAGCAGCTTAGAGACTGGGAGTCAGCCCCAGCATTTT.

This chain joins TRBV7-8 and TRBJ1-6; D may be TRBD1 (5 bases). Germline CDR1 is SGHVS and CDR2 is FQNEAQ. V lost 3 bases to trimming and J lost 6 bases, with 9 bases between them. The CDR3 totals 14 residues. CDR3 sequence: CASSFRDSNSPLHF. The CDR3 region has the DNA TGTGCCAGCAGCTTCAGGGATTCTAATTCACCCCTCCACTTT.

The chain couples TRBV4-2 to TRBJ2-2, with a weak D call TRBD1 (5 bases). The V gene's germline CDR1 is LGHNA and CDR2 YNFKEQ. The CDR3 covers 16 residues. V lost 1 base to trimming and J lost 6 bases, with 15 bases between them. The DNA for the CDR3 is TGTGCCAGCAGCCAAGCGAGATACAGGCACGCCGGGGAGCTGTTTTTT. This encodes CASSQARYRHAGELFF.

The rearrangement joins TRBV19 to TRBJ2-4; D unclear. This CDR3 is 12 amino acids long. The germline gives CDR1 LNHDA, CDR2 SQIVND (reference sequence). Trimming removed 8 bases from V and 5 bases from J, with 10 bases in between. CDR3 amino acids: CASSNPQNIQYF. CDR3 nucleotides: TGTGCCAGTTCCAACCCCCAAAACATTCAGTACTTC.

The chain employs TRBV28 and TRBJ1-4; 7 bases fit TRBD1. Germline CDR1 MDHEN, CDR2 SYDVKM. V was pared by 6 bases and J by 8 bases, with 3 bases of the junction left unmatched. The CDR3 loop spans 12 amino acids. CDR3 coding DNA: TGTGCCAGCAGCCAGGGGGGCGAAAAACTGTTTTTT. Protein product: CASSQGGEKLFF. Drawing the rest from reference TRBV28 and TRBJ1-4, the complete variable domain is DVKVTQSSRYLVKRTGEKVFLECVQDMDHENMFWYRQDPGLGLRLIYFSYDVKMKEKGDIPEGYSVSREKKERFSLILESASTNQTSMYLCASSQGGEKLFFGSGTQLSVL.

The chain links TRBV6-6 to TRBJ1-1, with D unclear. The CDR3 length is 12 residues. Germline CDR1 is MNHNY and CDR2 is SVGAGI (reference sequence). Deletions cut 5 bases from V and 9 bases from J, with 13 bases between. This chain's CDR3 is CASSGRTVKAFF. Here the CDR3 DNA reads TGTGCCAGCAGTGGCAGGACGGTAAAAGCTTTCTTT.

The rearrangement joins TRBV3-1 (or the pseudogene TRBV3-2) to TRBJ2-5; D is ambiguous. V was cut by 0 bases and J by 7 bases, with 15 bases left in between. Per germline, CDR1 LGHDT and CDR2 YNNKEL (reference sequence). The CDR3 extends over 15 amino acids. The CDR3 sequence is CASSQDGTLVGTQYF. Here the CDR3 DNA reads TGTGCCAGCAGCCAAGATGGAACCCTTGTAGGGACCCAGTACTTC.

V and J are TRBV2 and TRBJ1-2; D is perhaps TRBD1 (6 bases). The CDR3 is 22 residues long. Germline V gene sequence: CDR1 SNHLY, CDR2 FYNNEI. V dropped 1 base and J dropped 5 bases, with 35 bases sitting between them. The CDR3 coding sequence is TGTGCCAGCAGTGAAGGGGGGGTGAGACAGGAGCACTCCCCAGATAAGTTTTATGGCTACACCTTC. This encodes CASSEGGVRQEHSPDKFYGYTF.

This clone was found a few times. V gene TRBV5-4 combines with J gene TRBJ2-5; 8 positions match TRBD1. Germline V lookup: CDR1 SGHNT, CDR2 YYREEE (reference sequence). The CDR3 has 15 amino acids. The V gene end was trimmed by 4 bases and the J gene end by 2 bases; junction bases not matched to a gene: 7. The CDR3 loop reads CASSQRQGTQETQYF. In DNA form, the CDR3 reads TGTGCCAGCAGCCAACGACAGGGGACACAAGAGACCCAGTACTTC.

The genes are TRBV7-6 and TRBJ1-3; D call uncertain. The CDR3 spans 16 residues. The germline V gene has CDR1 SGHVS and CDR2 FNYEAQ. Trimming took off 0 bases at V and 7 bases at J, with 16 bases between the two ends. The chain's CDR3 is CASSLAQRSSRNTIYF. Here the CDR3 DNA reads TGTGCCAGCAGCTTAGCGCAACGGAGTTCGAGGAACACCATATATTTT.

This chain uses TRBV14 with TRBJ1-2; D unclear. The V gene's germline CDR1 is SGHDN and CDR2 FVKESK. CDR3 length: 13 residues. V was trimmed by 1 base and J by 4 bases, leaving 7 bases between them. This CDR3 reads CASSQVNSYGYTF. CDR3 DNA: TGTGCCAGCAGCCAAGTCAACAGCTATGGCTACACCTTC.

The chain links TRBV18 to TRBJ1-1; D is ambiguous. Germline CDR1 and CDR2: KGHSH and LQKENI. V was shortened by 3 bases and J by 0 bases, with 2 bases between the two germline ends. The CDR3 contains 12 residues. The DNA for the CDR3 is TGTGCCAGCTCACCCCTGAACACTGAAGCTTTCTTT. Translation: CASSPLNTEAFF.

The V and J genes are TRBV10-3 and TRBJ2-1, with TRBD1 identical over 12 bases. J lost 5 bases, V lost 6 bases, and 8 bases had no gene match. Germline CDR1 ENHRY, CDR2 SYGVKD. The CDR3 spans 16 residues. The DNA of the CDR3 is TGTGCCATCAGACCCGGGACAGGGGGCGACGACAATGAGCAGTTCTTC. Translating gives CAIRPGTGGDDNEQFF.

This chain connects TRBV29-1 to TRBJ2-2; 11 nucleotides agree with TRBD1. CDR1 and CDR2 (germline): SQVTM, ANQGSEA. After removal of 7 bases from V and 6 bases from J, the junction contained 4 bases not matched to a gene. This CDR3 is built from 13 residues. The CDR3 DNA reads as TGCAGCGGGGGGACAGGGGGAGCCGGGGAGCTGTTTTTT. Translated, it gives CSGGTGGAGELFF.

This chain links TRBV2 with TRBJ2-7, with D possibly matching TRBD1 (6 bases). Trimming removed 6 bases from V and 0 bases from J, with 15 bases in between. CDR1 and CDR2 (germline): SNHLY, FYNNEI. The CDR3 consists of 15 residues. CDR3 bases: TGTGCCAGCAGGCAACAGGGTGGGGGCTCCTACGAGCAGTACTTC. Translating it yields CASRQQGGGSYEQYF.

CDR3 amino acids: CASSSIPVLGEQFF. CDR3 in DNA: TGTGCCAGCAGCTCAATACCAGTTCTAGGTGAGCAGTTCTTC. V usage is TRBV7-2 and J usage is TRBJ2-1, with D uncertain. The germline V gene encodes CDR1 SGHTA and CDR2 FQGNSA. The CDR3 loop spans 14 amino acids. Trimming left V 4 bases short and J 9 bases short, with 16 bases between.